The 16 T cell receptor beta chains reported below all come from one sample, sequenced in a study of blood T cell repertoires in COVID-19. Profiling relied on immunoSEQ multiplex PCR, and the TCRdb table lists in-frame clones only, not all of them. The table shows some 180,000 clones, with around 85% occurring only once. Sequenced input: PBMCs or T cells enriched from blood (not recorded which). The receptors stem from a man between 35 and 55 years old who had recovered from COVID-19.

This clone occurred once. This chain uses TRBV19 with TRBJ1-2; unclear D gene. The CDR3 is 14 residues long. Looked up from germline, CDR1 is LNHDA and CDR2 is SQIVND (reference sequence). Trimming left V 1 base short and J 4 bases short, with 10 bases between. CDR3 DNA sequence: TGTGCCAGTAGTATAGCGGCAGGCTCCTATGGCTACACCTTC. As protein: CASSIAAGSYGYTF. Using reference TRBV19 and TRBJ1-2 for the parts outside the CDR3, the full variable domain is DGGITQSPKYLFRKEGQNVTLSCEQNLNHDAMYWYRQDPGQGLRLIYYSQIVNDFQKGDIAEGYSVSREKKESFPLTVTSAQKNPTAFYLCASSIAAGSYGYTFGSGTRLTVV.

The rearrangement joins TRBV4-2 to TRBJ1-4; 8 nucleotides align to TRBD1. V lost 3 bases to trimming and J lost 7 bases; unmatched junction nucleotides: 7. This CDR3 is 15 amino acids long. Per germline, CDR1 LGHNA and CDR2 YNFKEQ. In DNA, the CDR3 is TGTGCCAGCAGCCAGGGGCGACAGGGGCGTGAAAAACTGTTTTTT. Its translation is CASSQGRQGREKLFF.

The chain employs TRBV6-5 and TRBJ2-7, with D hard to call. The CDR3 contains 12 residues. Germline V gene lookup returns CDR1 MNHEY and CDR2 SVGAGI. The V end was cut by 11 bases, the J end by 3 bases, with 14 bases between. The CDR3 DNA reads TGTGCCTCATCGCAGGTCGGCTACGAGCAGTACTTC. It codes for CASSQVGYEQYF.

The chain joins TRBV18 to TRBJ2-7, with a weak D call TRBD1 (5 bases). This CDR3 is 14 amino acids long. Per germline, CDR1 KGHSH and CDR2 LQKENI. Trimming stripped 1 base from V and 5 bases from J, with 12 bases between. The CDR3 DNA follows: TGTGCCAGCTCACCACAGGCAGGGTTAAACGAGCAGTACTTC. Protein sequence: CASSPQAGLNEQYF.

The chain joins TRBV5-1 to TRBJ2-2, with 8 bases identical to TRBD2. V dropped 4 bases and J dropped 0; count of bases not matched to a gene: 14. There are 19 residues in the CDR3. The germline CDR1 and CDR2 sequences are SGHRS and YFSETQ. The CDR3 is CASSHRGAGGISNTGELFF. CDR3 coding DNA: TGCGCCAGCAGCCACCGTGGGGCGGGGGGAATTTCGAACACCGGGGAGCTGTTTTTT.

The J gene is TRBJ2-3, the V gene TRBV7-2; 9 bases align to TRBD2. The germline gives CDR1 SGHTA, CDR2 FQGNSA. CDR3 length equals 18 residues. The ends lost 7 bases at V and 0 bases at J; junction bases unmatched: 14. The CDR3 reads CASTRKWLAGSSTDTQYF. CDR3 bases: TGTGCCAGCACCCGAAAGTGGCTAGCGGGATCTAGCACAGATACGCAGTATTTT.

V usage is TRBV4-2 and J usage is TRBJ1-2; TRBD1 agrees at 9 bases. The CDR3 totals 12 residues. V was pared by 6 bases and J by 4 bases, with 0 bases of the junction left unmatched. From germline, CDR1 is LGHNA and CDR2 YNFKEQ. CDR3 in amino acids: CASRTGGYGYTF. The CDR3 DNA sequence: TGTGCCAGCAGGACAGGGGGCTATGGCTACACCTTC.

This CDR3 is CASSSSGSGANVLTF. CDR3 nucleotide sequence: TGTGCCAGCAGCTCGTCGGGCTCTGGGGCCAACGTCCTGACTTTC. The chain joins TRBV5-5 to TRBJ2-6, with unresolved D. CDR3 size: 15 residues. V was pared by 3 bases and J by 0 bases, with 7 bases between. Germline V CDR1 and CDR2: SGHKS, YYEKEE (reference sequence).

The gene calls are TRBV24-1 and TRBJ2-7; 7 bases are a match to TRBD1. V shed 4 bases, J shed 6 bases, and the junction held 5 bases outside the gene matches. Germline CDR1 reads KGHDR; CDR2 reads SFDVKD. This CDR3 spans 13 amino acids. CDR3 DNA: TGTGCCACCAGTGAACGACAGGGTGGCGAGCAGTACTTC. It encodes CATSERQGGEQYF.

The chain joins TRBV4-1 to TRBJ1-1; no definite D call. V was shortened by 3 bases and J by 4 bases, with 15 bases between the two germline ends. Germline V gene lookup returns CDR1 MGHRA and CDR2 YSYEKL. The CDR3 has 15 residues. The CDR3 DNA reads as TGCGCCAGCAGCCACCGCGGCCGTTCTCGCACTGAAGCTTTCTTT. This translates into CASSHRGRSRTEAFF.

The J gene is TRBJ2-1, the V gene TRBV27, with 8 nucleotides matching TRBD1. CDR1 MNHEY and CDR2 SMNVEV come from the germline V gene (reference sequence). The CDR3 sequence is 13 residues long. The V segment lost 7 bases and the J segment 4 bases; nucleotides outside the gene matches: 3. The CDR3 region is CASMGQAYNEQFF. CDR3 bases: TGTGCCAGCATGGGACAGGCGTACAATGAGCAGTTCTTC.

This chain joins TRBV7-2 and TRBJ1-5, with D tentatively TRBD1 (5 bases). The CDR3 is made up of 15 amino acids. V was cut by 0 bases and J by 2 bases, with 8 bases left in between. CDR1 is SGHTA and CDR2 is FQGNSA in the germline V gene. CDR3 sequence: CASSLAIRGNQPQHF. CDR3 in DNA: TGTGCCAGCAGCTTAGCGATCAGGGGCAATCAGCCCCAGCATTTT.

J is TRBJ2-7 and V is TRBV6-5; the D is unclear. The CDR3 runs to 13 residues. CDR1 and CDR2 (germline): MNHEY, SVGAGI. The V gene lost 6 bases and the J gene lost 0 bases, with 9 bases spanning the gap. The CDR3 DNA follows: TGTGCCAGCAGGGCGCGGAGCTCCTACGAGCAGTACTTC. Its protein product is CASRARSSYEQYF.

The CDR3, as DNA: TGCGCCAGCAGCACCAGGACAGGGAATGAGAATTCACCCCTCCACTTT. This codes for CASSTRTGNENSPLHF. V and J are TRBV5-1 and TRBJ1-6; TRBD1 agrees at 8 bases. The CDR3 runs 16 residues. V was pared by 4 bases and J by 7 bases, with 10 bases of the junction left unmatched. Germline CDR1 and CDR2: SGHRS and YFSETQ. Variable domain in full (rest from reference TRBV5-1 and TRBJ1-6): KAGVTQTPRYLIKTRGQQVTLSCSPISGHRSVSWYQQTPGQGLQFLFEYFSETQRNKGNFPGRFSGRQFSNSRSEMNVSTLELGDSALYLCASSTRTGNENSPLHFGNGTRLTVT.

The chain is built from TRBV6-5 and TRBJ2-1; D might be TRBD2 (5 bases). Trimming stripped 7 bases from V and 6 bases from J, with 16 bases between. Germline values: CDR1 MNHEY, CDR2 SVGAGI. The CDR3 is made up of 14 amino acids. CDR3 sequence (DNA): TGTGCCAGCACCCAAGGGTATCGGGGCAATGAGCAGTTCTTC. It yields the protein CASTQGYRGNEQFF.

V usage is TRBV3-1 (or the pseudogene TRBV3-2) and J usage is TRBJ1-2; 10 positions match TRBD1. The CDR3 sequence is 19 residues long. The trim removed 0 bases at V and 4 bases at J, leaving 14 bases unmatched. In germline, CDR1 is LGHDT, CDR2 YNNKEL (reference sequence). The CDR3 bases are TGTGCCAGCAGCCAAGAAGGAGCGGGACAGGGGTTGAAGGGCTATGGCTACACCTTC. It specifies CASSQEGAGQGLKGYGYTF.